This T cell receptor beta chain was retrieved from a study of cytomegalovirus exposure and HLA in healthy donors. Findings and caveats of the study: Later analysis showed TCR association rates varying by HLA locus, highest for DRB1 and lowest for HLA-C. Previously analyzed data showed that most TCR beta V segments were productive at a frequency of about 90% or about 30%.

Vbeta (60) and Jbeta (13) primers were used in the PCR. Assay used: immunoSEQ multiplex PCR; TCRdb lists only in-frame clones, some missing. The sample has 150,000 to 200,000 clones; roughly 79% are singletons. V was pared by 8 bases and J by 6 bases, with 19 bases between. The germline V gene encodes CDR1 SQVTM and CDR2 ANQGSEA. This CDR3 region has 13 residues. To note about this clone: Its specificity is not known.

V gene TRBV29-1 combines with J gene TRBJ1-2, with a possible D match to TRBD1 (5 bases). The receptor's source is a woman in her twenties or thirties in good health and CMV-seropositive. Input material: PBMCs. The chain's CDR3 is CSFSRGGVHGYTF. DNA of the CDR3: TGCAGCTTTTCCCGCGGGGGGGTGCATGGCTACACCTTC.